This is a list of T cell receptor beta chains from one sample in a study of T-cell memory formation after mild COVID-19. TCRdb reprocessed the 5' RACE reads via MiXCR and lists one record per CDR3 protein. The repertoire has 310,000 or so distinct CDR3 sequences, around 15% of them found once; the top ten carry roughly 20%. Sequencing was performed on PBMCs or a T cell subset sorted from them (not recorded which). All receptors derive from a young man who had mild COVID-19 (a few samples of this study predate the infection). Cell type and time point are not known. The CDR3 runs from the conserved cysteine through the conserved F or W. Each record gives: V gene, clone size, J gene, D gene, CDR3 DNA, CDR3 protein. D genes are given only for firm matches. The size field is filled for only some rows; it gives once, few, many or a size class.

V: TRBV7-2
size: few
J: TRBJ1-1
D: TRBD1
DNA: TGTGCCAGCAGCTTACTGGGACAGCTTGACACTGAAGCTTTCTTT
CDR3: CASSLLGQLDTEAFF

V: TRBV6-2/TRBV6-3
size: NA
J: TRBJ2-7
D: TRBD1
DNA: TGTGCCAGCATGAAGGCCGGGACAGGCTACGAGCAGTACTTC
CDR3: CASMKAGTGYEQYF

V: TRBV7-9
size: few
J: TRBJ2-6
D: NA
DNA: TGTGCCAGCAGCTTCCGGGACGCCTTCCATCCTGGGGCCAACGTCCTGACTTTC
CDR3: CASSFRDAFHPGANVLTF

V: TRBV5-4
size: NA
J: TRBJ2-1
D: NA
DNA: TGTGCCAGCAGCCACTCGGGGCGGGGGCTGAGCCCCTACAATGAGCAGTTCTTC
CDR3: CASSHSGRGLSPYNEQFF

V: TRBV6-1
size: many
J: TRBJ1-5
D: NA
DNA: TGTGCCAGCAGTGGCACAGGTAATCAGCCCCAGCATTTT
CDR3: CASSGTGNQPQHF

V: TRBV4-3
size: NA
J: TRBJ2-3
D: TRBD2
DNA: TGCGCCAGCAGCCAGGCCCGGACTAGCGGGGGTGCGACAGATACGCAGTATTTT
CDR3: CASSQARTSGGATDTQYF

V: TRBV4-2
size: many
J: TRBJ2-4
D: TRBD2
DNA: TGTGCCAGCAGCCAGGACCTACATAGCGGGGGAGAAAGCATTCAGTACTTC
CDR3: CASSQDLHSGGESIQYF

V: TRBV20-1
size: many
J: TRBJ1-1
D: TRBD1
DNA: TGCAGTGCTACCCAGGGGGCAGAAACTGAAGCTTTCTTT
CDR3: CSATQGAETEAFF

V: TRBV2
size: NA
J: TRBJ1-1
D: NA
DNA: TGTGCCAGCAGCGCTCCAGGGGCTGAAGCTTTCTTT
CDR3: CASSAPGAEAFF

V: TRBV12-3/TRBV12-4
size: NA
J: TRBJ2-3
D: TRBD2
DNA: TGTGCCAGCAGTTTCGAGCGGGGGGTAGGGGATACGCAGTATTTT
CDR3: CASSFERGVGDTQYF

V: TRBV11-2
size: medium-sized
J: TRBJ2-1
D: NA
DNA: TGTGCCAGCAGCTTAGGACCCGGGACTTCGACCTACAATGAGCAGTTCTTC
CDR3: CASSLGPGTSTYNEQFF

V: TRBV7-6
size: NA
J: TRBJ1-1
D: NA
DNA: TGTGCCAGCAGCTTACATCCAGACCAGAACACTGAAGCTTTCTTT
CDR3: CASSLHPDQNTEAFF

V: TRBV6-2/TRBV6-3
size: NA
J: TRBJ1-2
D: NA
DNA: TGTGCCAGCAGTTACTCGTCCCGGGGGCGAGATGGCTACACCTTC
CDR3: CASSYSSRGRDGYTF

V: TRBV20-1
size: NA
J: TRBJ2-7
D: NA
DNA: TGCAGTGCTAGCGACAGGATCCAGGTAGAGCAGTACTTC
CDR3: CSASDRIQVEQYF

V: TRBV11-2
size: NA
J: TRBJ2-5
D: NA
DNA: TGTGCCAGCAGCTTAATAAGGGGGAAGAGAACCCAGTACTTC
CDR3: CASSLIRGKRTQYF

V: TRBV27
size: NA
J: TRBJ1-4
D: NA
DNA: TGTGCCAGCAGCCCGTTTGGAGGGGTTGAAAAACTGTTTTTT
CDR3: CASSPFGGVEKLFF

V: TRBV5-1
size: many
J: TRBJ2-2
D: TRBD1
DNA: TGCGCCAGCAGCTTGGGACAGGGGCACACCGGGGAGCTGTTTTTT
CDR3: CASSLGQGHTGELFF

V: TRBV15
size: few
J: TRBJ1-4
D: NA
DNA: TGTGCCACCAGCAGAGATCTAGGAGGCAGGAATGAAAAACTGTTTTTT
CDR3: CATSRDLGGRNEKLFF

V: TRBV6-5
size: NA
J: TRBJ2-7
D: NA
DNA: TGTGCCAGCAGACACCAGGGGTACGAGCAGTACTTC
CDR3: CASRHQGYEQYF

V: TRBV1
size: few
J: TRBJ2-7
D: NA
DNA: TGCACCAGCAGCCATCGGGGACTAGCGGGGGGGCCCTCCTACGAGCAGTACTTC
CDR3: CTSSHRGLAGGPSYEQYF

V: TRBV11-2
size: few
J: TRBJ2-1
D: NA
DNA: TGTGCCAGCAGCTGGGGTCCAGGTCGTACCTACAATGAGCAGTTCTTC
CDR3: CASSWGPGRTYNEQFF

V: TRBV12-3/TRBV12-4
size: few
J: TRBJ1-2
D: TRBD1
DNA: TGTGCCAGCAGTTTTAGACAGGGTCGCCATGGCTACACCTTC
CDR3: CASSFRQGRHGYTF

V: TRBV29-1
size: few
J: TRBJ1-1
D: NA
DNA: TGCAGCGTTGAGGTCACAGGGATTGATTTCTTT
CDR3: CSVEVTGIDFF

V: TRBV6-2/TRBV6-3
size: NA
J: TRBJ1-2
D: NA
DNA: TGTGCCAGCAGTTACGGCCCGCCAGGGATCGCTGGCTACACCTTC
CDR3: CASSYGPPGIAGYTF

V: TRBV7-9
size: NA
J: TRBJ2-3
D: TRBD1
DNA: TGTGCCAGCAGCTTTGGACAGGGGTCCACAGATACGCAGTATTTT
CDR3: CASSFGQGSTDTQYF

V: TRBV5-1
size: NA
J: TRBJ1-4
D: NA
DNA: TGCGCCAGCAGTTTGGACAGCGGGAATGAAAAACTGTTTTTT
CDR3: CASSLDSGNEKLFF

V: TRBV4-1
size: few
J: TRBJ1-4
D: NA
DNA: TGCGCCAGCAGCCAAGGGTTCAGTTTTGTAAAACTGTTTTTT
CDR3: CASSQGFSFVKLFF

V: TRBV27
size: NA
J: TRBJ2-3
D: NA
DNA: TGTGCCAGCAGTTTAAAAATTCGGCAGGGGCCTAGCACAGATACGCAGTATTTT
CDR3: CASSLKIRQGPSTDTQYF

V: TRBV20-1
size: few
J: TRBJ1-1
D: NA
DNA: TGCAGGATTATCGCTCGGTCTTGGAACACTGAAGCTTTCTTT
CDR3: CRIIARSWNTEAFF

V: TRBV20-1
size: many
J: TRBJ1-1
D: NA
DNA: TGCAGTGCTAGGGAGAACACTGAAGCTTTCTTT
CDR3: CSARENTEAFF

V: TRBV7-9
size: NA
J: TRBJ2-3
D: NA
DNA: TGTGCCAGCAGCTTAGATGTAGATACGCAGTATTTT
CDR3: CASSLDVDTQYF

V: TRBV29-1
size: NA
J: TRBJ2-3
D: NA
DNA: TGCAGCGTTGAAGTCGGGGGACACACAGATACGCAGTATTTT
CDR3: CSVEVGGHTDTQYF

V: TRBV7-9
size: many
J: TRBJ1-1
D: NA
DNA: TGTGCCAGCAGCTTAGTGGAGGGCTGGGGCAAGGCTTTCTTT
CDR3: CASSLVEGWGKAFF

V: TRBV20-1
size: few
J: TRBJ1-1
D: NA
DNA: TGCAGTGCTAGCCCCAGCACCTACACTGAAGCTTTCTTT
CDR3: CSASPSTYTEAFF

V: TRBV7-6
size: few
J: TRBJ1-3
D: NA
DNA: TGTGCCAGCAGCCTCCCCTGGGGGCTTTCTGGAAACACCATATATTTT
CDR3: CASSLPWGLSGNTIYF

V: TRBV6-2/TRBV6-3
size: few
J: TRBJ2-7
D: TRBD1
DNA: TGTGCCAGCAGTCACCAAGCACAGGGGGCCGAGCAGTACTTC
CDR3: CASSHQAQGAEQYF

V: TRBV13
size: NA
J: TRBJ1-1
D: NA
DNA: TGTGCCAGCAGCACAGAAGACTCCTGGGCTGAAGCTTTCTTT
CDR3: CASSTEDSWAEAFF

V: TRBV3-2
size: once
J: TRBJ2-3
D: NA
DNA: TGTGCCAGCAGACAGAAAGCGGGGGCCCTTGGAGATACGCAGTATTTT
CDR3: CASRQKAGALGDTQYF

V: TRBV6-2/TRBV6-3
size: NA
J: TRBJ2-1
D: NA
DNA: TGTGCCAGCAGCCCACGGTACGGTGGAGACCCCTCCTACAATGAGCAGTTCTTC
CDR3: CASSPRYGGDPSYNEQFF

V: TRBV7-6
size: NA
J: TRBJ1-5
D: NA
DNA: TGTGCCAGCAGCCCGACCAGGGCGGGGGGGAGCAATCAGCCCCAGCATTTT
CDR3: CASSPTRAGGSNQPQHF

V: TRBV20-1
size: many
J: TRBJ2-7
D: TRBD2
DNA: TGCAGTGTTGTAGCGGGGGCCATAACCTACGAGCAGTACTTC
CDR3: CSVVAGAITYEQYF

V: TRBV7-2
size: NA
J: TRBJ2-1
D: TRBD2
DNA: TGTGCCAGCAGCTTAGAGGGCGGGGGGGCGTATGAGCAGTTCTTC
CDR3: CASSLEGGGAYEQFF

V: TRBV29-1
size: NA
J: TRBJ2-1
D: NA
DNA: TGCAGCGTTGTGGGGGGAGTAAGCTCCTACAATGAGCAGTTCTTC
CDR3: CSVVGGVSSYNEQFF

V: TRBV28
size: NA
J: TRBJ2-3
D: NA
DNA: TGTGCCAGCGGCAGCTACACAGATACGCAGTATTTT
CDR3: CASGSYTDTQYF

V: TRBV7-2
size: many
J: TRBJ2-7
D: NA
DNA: TGTGCCAGCAGCCGGAGGGACCTCTGGGGAGAGCAGTACTTC
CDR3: CASSRRDLWGEQYF

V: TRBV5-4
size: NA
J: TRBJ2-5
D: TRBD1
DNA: TGTGCCAGCAACCCTGGGGGCACAGGGGGAGAGACCCAGTACTTC
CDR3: CASNPGGTGGETQYF

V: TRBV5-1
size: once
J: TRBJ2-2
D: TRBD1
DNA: TGCGCCAGCAAACAGGGGGATGCGAACACCGGGGAGCTGTTTTTT
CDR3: CASKQGDANTGELFF

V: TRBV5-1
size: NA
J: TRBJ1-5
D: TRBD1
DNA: TGCGCCAGCAGCTGGGACAGAGTGCTTGGCAATCAGCCCCAGCATTTT
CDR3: CASSWDRVLGNQPQHF

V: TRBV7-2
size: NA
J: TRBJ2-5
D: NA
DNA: TGTGCCAGCAGCTTAATGGGGTCAACGGAGACCCAGTACTTC
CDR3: CASSLMGSTETQYF

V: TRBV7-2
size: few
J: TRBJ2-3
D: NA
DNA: TGTGCCAGCAGCTTATATAGGGGGAGCACAGATACGCAGTATTTT
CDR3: CASSLYRGSTDTQYF

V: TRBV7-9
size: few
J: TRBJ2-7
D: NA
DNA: TGTGCCAGCAGCTTTGGGGGGCCCGACTACGAGCAGTACTTC
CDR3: CASSFGGPDYEQYF

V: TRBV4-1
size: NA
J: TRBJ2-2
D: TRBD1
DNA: TGCGCCAGCAGCGTCGGACAGGGGGCATGGACCGGGGAGCTGTTTTTT
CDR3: CASSVGQGAWTGELFF

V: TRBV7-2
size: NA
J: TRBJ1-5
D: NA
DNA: TGTGCCAGCAGCGTGACACGGTATAGCAATCAGCCCCAGCATTTT
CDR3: CASSVTRYSNQPQHF